This paragraph covers one T cell receptor beta chain sequence. The data were obtained in a study of blood T cell repertoires in COVID-19. The V gene lost 3 bases and the J gene lost 6 bases, with 24 bases spanning the gap. The germline gives CDR1 SGHAT, CDR2 FQNNGV. The CDR3 has 17 residues. Profiling relied on immunoSEQ multiplex PCR, and the TCRdb table lists in-frame clones only, not all of them. The sample lists fewer than 300,000 clones, roughly 91% occurring once. This TCR came from a woman between 35 and 50 years old who had recovered from COVID-19. The chain recombines TRBV11-2 with TRBJ2-7, with a weak D call TRBD1 (6 bases). Sequencing was performed on peripheral blood. The CDR3 protein is CASSLGSRGPFTSEQYF. In DNA form, the CDR3 reads TGTGCCAGCAGCTTGGGCAGCAGGGGCCCTTTTACTAGCGAGCAGTACTTC.